This T cell receptor beta chain is from a study of T cells after yellow fever vaccination (dated by TCRdb to about 2019). About the study as a whole: Using CD3, CD45RA, CCR7 and CD95 staining, memory subsets (EM, EMRA, CM and Tscm) were sorted on a BD FACS Aria III. The SMART-Seq v4 Ultra Low Input RNA kit was used to prepare libraries from fractions with low cell numbers. To follow T-cell clones before and after primary and booster YFV17D yellow fever vaccination, bulk TCR alpha and beta repertoires were sequenced over time. Two healthy male donors, one aged 18 to 29 and one aged 30 to 40 years, made up the cohort. Blood was drawn at multiple timepoints before and after primary and secondary immunization, with bulk PBMC replicates and cell subsets isolated. Memory subsets were sorted on days 0, 15 and 45 and at 18 months after primary vaccination, and on days 0, 15 and 45 after the 30-year booster. Points the paper makes about the study in general: Compared with the primary T-cell response, the secondary T-cell response was faster but weaker, reaching its peak on day 5 rather than on day 15. A small fraction of clonotypes showed up in both the CD4 and CD8 compartments, probably as a result of convergent recombination. After the booster, most clones that had expanded after primary vaccination were detected again (about 97% of CD4 and 88% of CD8), suggesting broad maintenance of memory. Computational filtering was required because FACS-sorted repertoires could contain abundant contaminating clonotypes from the bulk population. Because the study included only two donors, the extent to which the findings can be generalized is limited. On day 0, almost all vaccine-responding clonotypes were below detection in the sorted memory subsets.

The sample holds many counts of this clonotype. No much larger clonotype is one base removed from it; base qualities were not supplied. Based on the germline V gene, the CDR1 and CDR2 sequences are MNHEY and SVGEGT. Trimming takes 4 bases from V and 10 bases from J, and the germline ends sit 14 bases apart. The cysteine opens and the phenylalanine closes a CDR3 of 12 amino acids. The entry retains the CDR3 DNA only, 36 bases that are in frame from base 1. The sample's treatment or condition, from its label and the paper: live attenuated yellow fever vaccine strain. A standard Ficoll-Paque protocol was used to isolate PBMCs from peripheral blood. The RNeasy Micro Kit was used to extract RNA from sorted memory subsets. TCR cDNA was synthesized by 5'RACE template switching, through which a universal primer site and unique molecular identifiers were introduced. Priming of cDNA synthesis was performed from both the TCR alpha and TCR beta constant segments. Library amplification used two PCR steps, and the second PCR step added sample barcodes and sequencing adapters. Sequencing of libraries was performed on Illumina HiSeq 2500 (2x100 bp) or NovaSeq (2x150 bp). In the original analysis: Reads were demultiplexed and collapsed into UMI consensus sequences with MIGEC, and V(D)J alignment was performed with MiXCR. Vaccine-responding clonotypes were identified with edgeR using replicate PBMC samples, with FDR below 0.01 and a log2 fold change above 5 up to day 15 being required. Each bulk clonotype was labeled CD4 or CD8 based on which sequenced repertoire, CD4 or CD8, contained the clonotype at higher abundance. To estimate the distribution of each clone across memory phenotypes, clonotype frequencies in memory subsets were weighted by FACS-sorted cell numbers. The public reads were reanalyzed by TCRdb: fastp trimming at Q25, MiXCR alignment, in-frame beta chains only. Entries that share a CDR3 protein sequence are merged under the most common genes and DNA. The V and J calls, along with clone size, are taken from TCRdb and not from the paper's own processing. Recorded for this sample are 29,000 or so distinct CDR3 sequences; roughly 6.3% of them occurred a single time. The ten biggest clones cover around a quarter of the sample.

The sequence is built from TRBV6-2 or TRBV6-3 and TRBJ2-7; there is no confident call for the D gene. This TCR was recovered from a man aged 25-45 years who received the YFV17D yellow fever vaccine. Sequenced here: PBMCs, either bulk or a sorted T-cell subset (CD4+, CD8+, memory, or dextramer-sorted; not recorded which), sampled on the day of the yellow fever booster vaccination. CDR3 protein: CASSSSYLEQYF. The DNA sequence reads TGTGCCAGCAGTTCGTCTTATCTCGAACAGTACTTC.